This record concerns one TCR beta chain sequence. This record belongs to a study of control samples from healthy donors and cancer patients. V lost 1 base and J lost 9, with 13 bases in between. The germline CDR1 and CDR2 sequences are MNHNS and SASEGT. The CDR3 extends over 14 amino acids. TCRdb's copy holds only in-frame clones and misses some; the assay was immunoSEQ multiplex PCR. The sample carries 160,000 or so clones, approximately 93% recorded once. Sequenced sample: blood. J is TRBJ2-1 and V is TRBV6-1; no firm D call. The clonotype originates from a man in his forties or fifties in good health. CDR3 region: CASSEGGSKAEQFF. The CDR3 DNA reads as TGTGCCAGCAGTGAAGGGGGTAGCAAGGCTGAGCAGTTCTTC.